The 5 T cell receptor beta chains reported below all come from one sample, sequenced in a study of blood T cell repertoires in COVID-19. Sequenced by immunoSEQ multiplex PCR; TCRdb stores in-frame clones only, minus some. The table shows approximately 490,000 clones, with 70% to 90% occurring only once. Sequencing input: PBMCs or T cells enriched from blood (not recorded which). Receptor source: an older woman who had recovered from COVID-19.

The CDR3 spells CASSQRNTQYF. The CDR3 nucleotides read TGTGCCAGCAGCCAGAGAAATACGCAGTATTTT. J is TRBJ2-3 and V is TRBV3-1 (or the pseudogene TRBV3-2); D is undetermined. The CDR3 totals 11 residues. V lost 3 bases and J lost 7, with 5 bases in between. Germline values: CDR1 LGHDT, CDR2 YNNKEL (reference sequence).

In the case of this clone: Other DNA sequences of this sample code for an identical CDR3. This sequence joins TRBV5-1 and TRBJ2-2, with D tentatively TRBD1 (5 bases). Trimming stripped 0 bases from V and 6 bases from J, with 6 bases between. The V gene's germline CDR1 is SGHRS and CDR2 YFSETQ. The CDR3 is 13 amino acids. In DNA form, the CDR3 reads TGCGCCAGCAGCTTGGAGGGGTCCGGGGAGCTGTTTTTT. Its translation is CASSLEGSGELFF.

The chain recombines TRBV5-6 with TRBJ2-1, with TRBD2 matching 12 bases. This CDR3 spans 16 amino acids. CDR1 is SGHDT, CDR2 YYEEEE, per germline. J gave up 3 bases and V 4 bases, and 5 bases lay outside the gene matches. The CDR3 DNA sequence: TGTGCCAGCAGCCTACTGACTAGCGGGGGCTACAATGAGCAGTTCTTC. It translates to CASSLLTSGGYNEQFF.

V usage is TRBV10-3 and J usage is TRBJ1-1; D is ambiguous. Trimming took 10 bases from V and 2 from J, leaving 14 bases between them. Looked up from germline, CDR1 is ENHRY and CDR2 is SYGVKD. The CDR3 sequence is 13 residues long. This chain's CDR3 is CATLARKNTEAFF. For the CDR3, the DNA is TGTGCCACGCTAGCTCGGAAAAACACTGAAGCTTTCTTT.

CDR3 amino acids: CSGLQGNYGYTF. CDR3 nucleotide sequence: TGCAGCGGATTACAGGGTAACTATGGCTACACCTTC. The gene calls are TRBV29-1 and TRBJ1-2; possible D gene TRBD1, 6 bases. Looked up from germline, CDR1 is SQVTM and CDR2 is ANQGSEA. There are 12 residues in the CDR3. V lost 7 bases, J lost 1 base, and 10 bases lay in between.